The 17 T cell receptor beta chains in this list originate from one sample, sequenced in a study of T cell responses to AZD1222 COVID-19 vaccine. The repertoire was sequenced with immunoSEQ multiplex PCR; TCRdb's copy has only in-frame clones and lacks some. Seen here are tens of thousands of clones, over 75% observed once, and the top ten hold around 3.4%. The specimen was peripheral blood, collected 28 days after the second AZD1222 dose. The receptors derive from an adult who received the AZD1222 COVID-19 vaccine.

The CDR3 loop reads CASTHQGPSKAFF. CDR3 nucleotides: TGTGCCAGCACCCATCAGGGCCCCTCGAAAGCTTTCTTT. The genes are TRBV9 and TRBJ1-1; weak D call: TRBD1 (5 bases). This CDR3 has 13 residues. Trimming stripped 6 bases from V and 9 bases from J, with 18 bases between. Germline CDR1 reads SGDLS; CDR2 reads YYNGEE.

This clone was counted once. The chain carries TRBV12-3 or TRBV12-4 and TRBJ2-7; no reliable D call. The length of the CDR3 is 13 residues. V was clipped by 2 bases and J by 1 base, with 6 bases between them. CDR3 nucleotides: TGTGCCAGCAGTTTAATAGATTCCTACGAGCAGTACTTC. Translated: CASSLIDSYEQYF.

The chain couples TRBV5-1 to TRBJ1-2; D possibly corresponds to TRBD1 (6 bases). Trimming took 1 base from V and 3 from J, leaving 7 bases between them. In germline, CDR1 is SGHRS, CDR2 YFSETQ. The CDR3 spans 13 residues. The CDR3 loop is CASSLNRDYGYTF. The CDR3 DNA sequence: TGCGCCAGCAGCTTGAACAGGGACTATGGCTACACCTTC.

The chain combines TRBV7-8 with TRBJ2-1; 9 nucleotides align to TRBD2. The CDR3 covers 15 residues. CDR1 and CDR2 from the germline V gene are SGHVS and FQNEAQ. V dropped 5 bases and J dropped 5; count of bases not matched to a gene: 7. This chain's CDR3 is CASSHRIAGDNEQFF. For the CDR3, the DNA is TGTGCCAGCAGCCACCGGATAGCGGGGGACAATGAGCAGTTCTTC.

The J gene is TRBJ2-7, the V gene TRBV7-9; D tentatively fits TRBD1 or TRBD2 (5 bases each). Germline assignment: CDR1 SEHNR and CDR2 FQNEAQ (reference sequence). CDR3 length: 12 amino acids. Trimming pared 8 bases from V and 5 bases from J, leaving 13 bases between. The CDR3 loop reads CASVSGDHEQYF. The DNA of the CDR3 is TGTGCCAGCGTCTCCGGGGACCACGAGCAGTACTTC.

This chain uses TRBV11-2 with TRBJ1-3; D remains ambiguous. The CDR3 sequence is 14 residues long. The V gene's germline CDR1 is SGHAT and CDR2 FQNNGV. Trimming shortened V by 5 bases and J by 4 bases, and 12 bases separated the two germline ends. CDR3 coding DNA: TGTGCCAGCAGCCCCGGGAACCGGGGAAACACCATATATTTT. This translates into CASSPGNRGNTIYF. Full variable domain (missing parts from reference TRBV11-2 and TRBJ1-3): EAGVAQSPRYKIIEKRQSVAFWCNPISGHATLYWYQQILGQGPKLLIQFQNNGVVDDSQLPKDRFSAERLKGVDSTLKIQPAKLEDSAVYLCASSPGNRGNTIYFGEGSWLTVV.

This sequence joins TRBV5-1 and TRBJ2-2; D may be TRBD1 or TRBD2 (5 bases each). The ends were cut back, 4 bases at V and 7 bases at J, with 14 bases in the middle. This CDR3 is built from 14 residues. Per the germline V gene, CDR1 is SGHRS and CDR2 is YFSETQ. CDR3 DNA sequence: TGCGCCAGCAGCCCCCGGGACCGGGGCGGGGAGCTGTTTTTT. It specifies CASSPRDRGGELFF.

CDR3 protein: CASSTPRGDTEAFF. Written as DNA, the CDR3 is TGTGCCAGTAGTACCCCAAGGGGGGACACTGAAGCTTTCTTT. This chain joins TRBV19 and TRBJ1-1, with D tentatively TRBD1 (6 bases). CDR3 length: 14 amino acids. V was trimmed by 4 bases and J by 3 bases, leaving 12 bases between them. The V gene's germline CDR1 is LNHDA and CDR2 SQIVND (reference sequence).

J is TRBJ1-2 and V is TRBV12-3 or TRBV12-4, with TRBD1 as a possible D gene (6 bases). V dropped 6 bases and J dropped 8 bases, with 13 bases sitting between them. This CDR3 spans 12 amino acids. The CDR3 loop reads CASSPGARGYTF. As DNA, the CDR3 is TGTGCCAGCAGCCCAGGGGCCCGGGGCTACACCTTC.

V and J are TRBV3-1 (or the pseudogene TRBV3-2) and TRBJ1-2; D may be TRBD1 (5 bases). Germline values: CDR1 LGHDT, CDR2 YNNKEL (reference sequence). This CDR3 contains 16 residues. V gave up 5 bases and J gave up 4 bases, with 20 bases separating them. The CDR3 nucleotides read TGTGCCAGCAGCGTAATGACGGGACGGAGGACCTATGGCTACACCTTC. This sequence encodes CASSVMTGRRTYGYTF.

The CDR3: CASGLMTGPAFF. CDR3 nucleotides: TGTGCTAGTGGTTTGATGACAGGGCCAGCTTTCTTT. V usage is TRBV12-5 and J usage is TRBJ1-1, with 7 bases that match TRBD1. Germline CDR1 is LGHNT and CDR2 is FRNRAP. This CDR3 region has 12 residues. V gave up 2 bases and J gave up 10 bases; unmatched junction bases: 4.

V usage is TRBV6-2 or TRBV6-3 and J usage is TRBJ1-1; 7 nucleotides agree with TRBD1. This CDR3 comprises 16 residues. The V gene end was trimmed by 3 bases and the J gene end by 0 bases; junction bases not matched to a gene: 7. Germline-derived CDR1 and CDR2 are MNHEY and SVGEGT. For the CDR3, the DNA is TGTGCCAGCAGTTATTTGACAGGGACAATGAACACTGAAGCTTTCTTT. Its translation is CASSYLTGTMNTEAFF.

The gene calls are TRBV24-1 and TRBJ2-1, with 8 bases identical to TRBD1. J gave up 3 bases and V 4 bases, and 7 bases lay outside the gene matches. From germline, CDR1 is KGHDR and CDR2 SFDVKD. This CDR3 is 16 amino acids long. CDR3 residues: CATSETGTGDYNEQFF. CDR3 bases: TGTGCCACCAGTGAGACTGGGACAGGTGACTACAATGAGCAGTTCTTC.

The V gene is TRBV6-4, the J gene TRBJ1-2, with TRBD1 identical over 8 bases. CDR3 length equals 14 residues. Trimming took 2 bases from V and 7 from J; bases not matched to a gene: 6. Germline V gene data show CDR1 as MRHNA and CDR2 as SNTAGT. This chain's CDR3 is CASSDTGGTGGYTF. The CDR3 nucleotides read TGTGCCAGCAGTGACACAGGGGGGACGGGTGGCTACACCTTC.

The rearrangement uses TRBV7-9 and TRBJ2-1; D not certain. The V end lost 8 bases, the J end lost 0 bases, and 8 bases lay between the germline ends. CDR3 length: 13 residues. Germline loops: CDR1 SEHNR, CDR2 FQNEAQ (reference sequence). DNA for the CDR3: TGTGCCAGCTCTCATTTCTCCTACAATGAGCAGTTCTTC. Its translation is CASSHFSYNEQFF.

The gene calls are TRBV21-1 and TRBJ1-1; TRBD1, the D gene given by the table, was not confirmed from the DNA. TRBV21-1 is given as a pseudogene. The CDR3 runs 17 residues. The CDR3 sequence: CASSKVSLGKTNTEAFF. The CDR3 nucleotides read TGTGCCAGCAGCAAAGTATCATTGGGCAAAACCAACACTGAAGCTTTCTTT.

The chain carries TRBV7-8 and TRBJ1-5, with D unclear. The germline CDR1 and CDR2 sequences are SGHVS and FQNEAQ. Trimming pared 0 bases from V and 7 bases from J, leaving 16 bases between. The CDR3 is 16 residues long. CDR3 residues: CASSLASRGSRQPQHF. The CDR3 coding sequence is TGTGCCAGCAGCTTAGCGAGTCGGGGTTCCCGGCAGCCCCAGCATTTT.